The source of this T cell receptor (beta chain) is a study of blood T cell repertoires in COVID-19. Study in general: Samples representing acute and convalescent COVID-19 were sourced from the United States, Italy and Spain. Nucleic acid was either cDNA or gDNA, and it came from T cells, B-cell-depleted T cells, or PBMCs.

V was pared by 3 bases and J by 8 bases, with 18 bases of the junction left unmatched. The germline V gene has CDR1 SGHTA and CDR2 FQGNSA. This CDR3 comprises 17 residues. The repertoire was sequenced with immunoSEQ multiplex PCR; TCRdb's copy has only in-frame clones and lacks some. The sample lists under 250,000 clones, around four fifths occurring once. This rearrangement joins TRBV7-2 to TRBJ1-2; the match to TRBD1 covers 7 bases. The sample comprised peripheral blood. The receptor was derived from a woman aged 55-69 years with active or convalescent COVID-19. As DNA, the CDR3 is TGTGCCAGCAGCTTCGTGACAGGGCACCTCCCGGGGAGAGGCTACACCTTC. Protein product: CASSFVTGHLPGRGYTF.